This note documents a single T cell receptor (beta chain) sequence. TCRdb recomputed calls from the 5' RACE reads with MiXCR, one row per CDR3 protein. The table has approximately 190,000 distinct CDR3 sequences, around a sixth seen once. The source of the sample is a study of identical twins. The same data also contributed to another study, on T cells expressing NK-cell markers.

Sequencing was carried out using CD8+ T cells sorted from blood. This sequence originates from a woman between 18 and 29 years old in good health.

This CDR3 is CASSPSSAPLSYEQYF. In nucleotides, the CDR3 is TGTGCCAGCAGCCCCTCTTCAGCGCCACTCTCCTACGAGCAGTACTTC. This rearrangement joins TRBV6-1 to TRBJ2-7; D not certain. V lost 6 bases and J lost 0, with 18 bases in between. Germline V lookup: CDR1 MNHNS, CDR2 SASEGT. The CDR3 has 16 residues.